These 31 T cell receptor beta chains originate from one sample sequenced in a study of sequential checkpoint blockade in melanoma. Noted treatment: randomized to nivolumab then ipilimumab (arm A) or the reverse (arm B). TCRdb keeps only in-frame clones here, not all; method: immunoSEQ multiplex PCR. The sample carries some 14,000 clones, less than 55% recorded once. Sequences were derived from CD8+ T cells sorted from blood (inferred from file names), sampled from a patient given nivolumab and ipilimumab in sequence. The origin of the receptors is a human donor with melanoma.

The rearrangement links TRBV4-1 to TRBJ1-1; tentatively, D is TRBD1 (6 bases). Germline V gene lookup returns CDR1 MGHRA and CDR2 YSYEKL. The V and J ends lost 4 bases and 2 bases respectively, with 17 bases between them. The CDR3 length is 16 residues. This chain's CDR3 is CASSREPGQLNTEAFF. CDR3 nucleotides: TGCGCCAGCAGCCGGGAACCGGGACAACTTAACACTGAAGCTTTCTTT.

The V gene is TRBV5-1, the J gene TRBJ1-4; D uncertain. V lost 0 bases and J 3 bases, leaving 27 bases between the germline ends. The CDR3 sequence is 21 residues long. CDR1 SGHRS and CDR2 YFSETQ come from the germline V gene. The CDR3, as DNA: TGCGCCAGCAGCTTGGACCATCACGGACCCGACCTTTGGAGGCCTAATGAAAAACTGTTTTTT. Translated, it gives CASSLDHHGPDLWRPNEKLFF.

This clone was detected only a few times. The rearrangement joins TRBV12-5 to TRBJ2-3; 8 nucleotides line up with TRBD2. Germline V CDR1 and CDR2: LGHNT, FRNRAP. CDR3 length equals 14 residues. V lost 5 bases to trimming and J lost 4 bases; unmatched junction nucleotides: 5. CDR3 nucleotide sequence: TGTGCTAGTGGTCCCCGGGGGGGCGCAGATACGCAGTATTTT. Protein sequence: CASGPRGGADTQYF. The full variable domain, in which reference TRBV12-5 and TRBJ2-3 provide the parts outside the CDR3, is DARVTQTPRHKVTEMGQEVTMRCQPILGHNTVFWYRQTMMQGLELLAYFRNRAPLDDSGMPKDRFSAEMPDATLATLKIQPSEPRDSAVYFCASGPRGGADTQYFGPGTRLTVL.

The V gene is TRBV19, the J gene TRBJ1-6; no clear D gene. There are 15 residues in the CDR3. Deletions cut 1 base from V and 0 bases from J, with 4 bases between. CDR1 LNHDA and CDR2 SQIVND come from the germline V gene (reference sequence). The CDR3 reads CASSIASSYNSPLHF. Here the CDR3 DNA reads TGTGCCAGTAGTATAGCCAGCTCCTATAATTCACCCCTCCACTTT.

This chain joins TRBV7-6 and TRBJ2-7; a possible D gene is TRBD2 (5 bases). The V gene lost 5 bases and the J gene lost 3 bases, with 11 bases spanning the gap. This CDR3 has 13 amino acids. The germline CDR1 and CDR2 sequences are SGHVS and FNYEAQ. CDR3: CASSPGKHYEQYF. DNA of the CDR3: TGTGCCAGCAGCCCCGGGAAACACTACGAGCAGTACTTC.

The rearrangement joins TRBV6-1 to TRBJ2-7; D is perhaps TRBD2 (5 bases). This CDR3 has 12 residues. The germline gives CDR1 MNHNS, CDR2 SASEGT. V was trimmed by 2 bases and J by 5 bases, leaving 7 bases between them. The CDR3 reads CASSEPGNEQYF. Written as DNA, the CDR3 is TGTGCCAGCAGTGAACCGGGAAACGAGCAGTACTTC.

The chain links TRBV11-1 to TRBJ1-1; D remains unclear. This CDR3 contains 14 residues. V lost 5 bases and J lost 3, with 13 bases in between. Looked up from germline, CDR1 is SGHAT and CDR2 is FQDESV (reference sequence). CDR3 protein: CASSPATAYTEAFF. The CDR3 nucleotides read TGTGCCAGCAGCCCAGCGACGGCATACACTGAAGCTTTCTTT.

By proportion, this clone is medium-sized (0.01 to 0.1%). This rearrangement joins TRBV7-9 to TRBJ2-7, with D hard to call. CDR1 is SEHNR and CDR2 is FQNEAQ in the germline V gene (reference sequence). The length of the CDR3 is 14 residues. V shed 6 bases and J shed 4 bases, with 16 bases lying between them. The CDR3 sequence is CASSRSDGGYEQYF. CDR3 DNA: TGTGCCAGCAGTAGGAGCGACGGTGGGTACGAGCAGTACTTC.

This chain uses TRBV30 with TRBJ2-7; 8 bases are a match to TRBD1. This CDR3 contains 15 residues. Germline V lookup: CDR1 GTSNPN, CDR2 SVGIG (reference sequence). The V and J ends lost 3 bases and 3 bases, in that order; junction bases with no gene match: 10. Here the CDR3 reads CAWSAGTGSYYEQYF. The DNA of the CDR3 is TGTGCCTGGAGCGCAGGGACAGGATCTTACTACGAGCAGTACTTC.

The rearrangement uses TRBV27 and TRBJ1-2, with D uncertain. Trimming pared 5 bases from V and 12 bases from J, leaving 25 bases between. This CDR3 has 15 amino acids. Germline CDR1 MNHEY, CDR2 SMNVEV (reference sequence). CDR3 bases: TGTGCCAGCAGTGACCACGCAGATTTGAGGCGGGTCCACACCTTC. Translated: CASSDHADLRRVHTF.

This clone turned up a few times. A read error may account for a junction end that differs from germline. The genes are TRBV30 and TRBJ2-7, with 13 nucleotides matching TRBD2. Germline CDR1 GTSNPN, CDR2 SVGIG (reference sequence). This CDR3 contains 14 residues. The DNA of the CDR3 is TGTGCCTGGACGTCGGGACTAGCGGGAAGTCAACGCAACTTC. Protein product: CAWTSGLAGSQRNF.

The genes are TRBV28 and TRBJ1-1; weak D call: TRBD1 (5 bases). The CDR3 covers 14 residues. Trimming left V 3 bases short and J 3 bases short, with 11 bases between. Germline assignment: CDR1 MDHEN and CDR2 SYDVKM. CDR3 coding DNA: TGTGCCAGCAGTTTCGCAAAAGGGGACACTGAAGCTTTCTTT. This gives the protein CASSFAKGDTEAFF.

V and J are TRBV4-3 and TRBJ1-2, with D perhaps matching TRBD1 (5 bases). This CDR3 has 16 amino acids. Trimming removed 3 bases from V and 2 bases from J, with 16 bases in between. Germline V lookup: CDR1 LGHNA, CDR2 YSLEER. The CDR3 region has the DNA TGCGCCAGCAGCCAGCCTAGGGGTGGAAGCAACTATGGCTACACCTTC. Amino acid sequence: CASSQPRGGSNYGYTF.

This clone was counted between two and nine times. The rearrangement joins TRBV6-5 to TRBJ2-7; 9 bases match TRBD2. Trimming removed 3 bases from V and 3 bases from J; junction bases left unmatched: 3. The germline V gene has CDR1 MNHEY and CDR2 SVGAGI. The CDR3 length is 14 residues. CDR3 region: CASSYSGGLYEQYF. CDR3 coding DNA: TGTGCCAGCAGTTATAGCGGGGGCCTCTACGAGCAGTACTTC.

This sequence joins TRBV7-6 and TRBJ1-5, with unresolved D. The CDR3 is 16 residues long. Trimming took 1 base from V and 0 from J, leaving 10 bases between them. CDR1 and CDR2 (germline): SGHVS, FNYEAQ. The DNA of the CDR3 is TGTGCCAGCAGCTTAGGAAGTGAACTTAGCAATCAGCCCCAGCATTTT. Its protein product is CASSLGSELSNQPQHF.

By sample fraction, this clone is medium-sized. This sequence joins TRBV18 and TRBJ2-1; TRBD2 matches 13 bases. V lost 2 bases, J lost 3 bases, and 1 base stayed unmatched. The CDR3 spans 16 residues. In germline, CDR1 is KGHSH, CDR2 LQKENI. CDR3 in amino acids: CASSPRLAGGYNEQFF. The CDR3 DNA reads as TGTGCCAGCTCACCAAGACTAGCGGGAGGCTACAATGAGCAGTTCTTC. Full variable domain (remainder filled in from reference TRBV18 and TRBJ2-1): NAGVMQNPRHLVRRRGQEARLRCSPMKGHSHVYWYRQLPEEGLKFMVYLQKENIIDESGMPKERFSAEFPKEGPSILRIQQVVRGDSAAYFCASSPRLAGGYNEQFFGPGTRLTVL.

The V gene is TRBV4-1, the J gene TRBJ2-7, with 7 bases lining up with TRBD1. V lost 1 base and J lost 3; bases outside the gene matches: 6. CDR3 length equals 15 residues. Germline V gives CDR1 MGHRA, CDR2 YSYEKL. The CDR3 DNA reads TGCGCCAGCAGCCAAGCGAGACAGGGATACTACGAGCAGTACTTC. Translated: CASSQARQGYYEQYF.

This clone was recorded a few times. V gene TRBV7-9 combines with J gene TRBJ1-2, with D hard to call. The CDR3 has 13 amino acids. Germline-derived CDR1 and CDR2 are SEHNR and FQNEAQ (reference sequence). The ends were cut back, 4 bases at V and 5 bases at J, with 11 bases in the middle. CDR3 in DNA: TGTGCCAGCAGCTCCATTGATGAGTATGGCTACACCTTC. Amino acid sequence: CASSSIDEYGYTF.

The genes are TRBV18 and TRBJ1-2; D may be TRBD1 (5 bases). The germline V gene encodes CDR1 KGHSH and CDR2 LQKENI. Trimming cost V 2 bases and J 4 bases, with 11 bases left between them. This CDR3 is built from 14 residues. The CDR3 reads CASSPEDTIYGYTF. For the CDR3, the DNA is TGTGCCAGCTCACCAGAGGACACGATCTATGGCTACACCTTC.

This sequence joins TRBV19 and TRBJ2-1, with TRBD2 matching 7 bases. The germline gives CDR1 LNHDA, CDR2 SQIVND (reference sequence). This CDR3 has 16 amino acids. V gave up 4 bases and J gave up 6 bases; unmatched junction bases: 12. The CDR3 is CASSTRGPTGGNEQFF. DNA for the CDR3: TGTGCCAGTAGTACGCGCGGGCCGACGGGAGGCAATGAGCAGTTCTTC.

The chain couples TRBV28 to TRBJ2-5, with 8 nucleotides matching TRBD1. This CDR3 is 15 amino acids long. Germline-derived CDR1 and CDR2 are MDHEN and SYDVKM. V shed 5 bases, J shed 2 bases, and the junction held 7 bases outside the gene matches. CDR3 region: CASSPQTGAQETQYF. CDR3 nucleotides: TGTGCCAGCAGTCCACAGACAGGGGCACAAGAGACCCAGTACTTC.

This chain joins TRBV28 and TRBJ2-5; 8 bases are a match to TRBD1. The germline V gene has CDR1 MDHEN and CDR2 SYDVKM. The CDR3 is 16 residues long. The V segment lost 10 bases and the J segment 2 bases; nucleotides outside the gene matches: 15. CDR3 sequence (DNA): TGTGCCACCAAGTTGACCGGGACAGGACAGCAAGAGACCCAGTACTTC. This encodes CATKLTGTGQQETQYF.

The chain uses TRBV27 and TRBJ2-1; 10 bases match TRBD2. This CDR3 comprises 13 residues. Germline values: CDR1 MNHEY, CDR2 SMNVEV (reference sequence). Trimming removed 5 bases from V and 9 bases from J; junction bases left unmatched: 4. CDR3 nucleotides: TGTGCCAGCAGTAGCGGGGGGGCCCTTGAGCAGTTCTTC. Amino acids: CASSSGGALEQFF.

J is TRBJ2-3 and V is TRBV27; D uncertain. The CDR3 contains 14 residues. Germline V CDR1 and CDR2: MNHEY, SMNVEV (reference sequence). V was clipped by 3 bases and J by 0 bases, with 7 bases between them. Written as DNA, the CDR3 is TGTGCCAGCAGTTTTCTAGGAAGCACAGATACGCAGTATTTT. This encodes CASSFLGSTDTQYF.

The chain links TRBV9 to TRBJ2-2; 8 nucleotides align to TRBD2. Germline CDR1 reads SGDLS; CDR2 reads YYNGEE. This CDR3 region has 15 residues. Losses at the gene ends were 6 bases for V and 3 bases for J; bases not matched to a gene: 7. The CDR3, as DNA: TGTGCCAGCACCATCGGGGGGGCGTACACCGGGGAGCTGTTTTTT. Translating gives CASTIGGAYTGELFF. Drawing the rest from reference TRBV9 and TRBJ2-2, the complete variable domain is DSGVTQTPKHLITATGQRVTLRCSPRSGDLSVYWYQQSLDQGLQFLIQYYNGEERAKGNILERFSAQQFPDLHSELNLSSLELGDSALYFCASTIGGAYTGELFFGEGSRLTVL.

CDR3 sequence (DNA): TGCGCCAGCAGCCAAAACAGCTACAATGAGCAGTTCTTC. Encoded protein: CASSQNSYNEQFF. The chain carries TRBV4-1 and TRBJ2-1; D gene unclear. Trimming pared 2 bases from V and 3 bases from J, leaving 5 bases between. CDR1 is MGHRA and CDR2 is YSYEKL in the germline V gene. The CDR3 runs to 13 residues.

This chain joins TRBV11-2 and TRBJ2-1; TRBD2 matches at 8 bases. Looked up from germline, CDR1 is SGHAT and CDR2 is FQNNGV. The V gene end was trimmed by 0 bases and the J gene end by 3 bases; junction bases not matched to a gene: 10. The CDR3 totals 18 residues. The CDR3 reads CASSLDQEGLGVYNEQFF. CDR3 nucleotides: TGTGCCAGCAGCTTAGATCAGGAGGGACTAGGGGTCTACAATGAGCAGTTCTTC.

The chain links TRBV2 to TRBJ2-7, with TRBD1 identical over 7 bases. The CDR3 sequence is 16 residues long. V lost 8 bases and J lost 2; bases outside the gene matches: 15. CDR1 is SNHLY and CDR2 is FYNNEI in the germline V gene. As DNA, the CDR3 is TGTGCCAGCCTTAGAAGGGGACAGAGAGAAACCTACGAGCAGTACTTC. Protein: CASLRRGQRETYEQYF.

This clone qualifies as large. This sequence joins TRBV21-1 and TRBJ2-7; the D call TRBD1 from the table was never checked on the DNA. TRBV21-1 has pseudogene status. The CDR3 runs 17 residues. The CDR3 reads CASSKDQYKGADYEQYF. The CDR3 region has the DNA TGTGCCAGCAGCAAAGATCAATACAAGGGGGCTGACTACGAGCAGTACTTC.

This chain uses TRBV11-2 with TRBJ1-6; TRBD1 aligns across 7 bases. The V gene's germline CDR1 is SGHAT and CDR2 FQNNGV. This CDR3 has 16 residues. Losses at the gene ends were 2 bases for V and 8 bases for J; bases not matched to a gene: 9. This CDR3 is CASSLTPGTAYSPLHF. CDR3 sequence (DNA): TGTGCCAGCAGCTTAACTCCGGGGACAGCGTATTCACCCCTCCACTTT.

This rearrangement joins TRBV5-4 to TRBJ2-1; 9 positions agree with TRBD2. The J segment lost 7 bases and the V segment lost 3 bases, leaving 17 bases of the junction unmatched. The germline V gene encodes CDR1 SGHNT and CDR2 YYREEE (reference sequence). The CDR3 has 18 amino acids. The DNA of the CDR3 is TGTGCCAGCAGCTATACGACAGGGCCTGCGGGGGGGAATAATGAGCAGTTCTTC. It is translated as CASSYTTGPAGGNNEQFF.